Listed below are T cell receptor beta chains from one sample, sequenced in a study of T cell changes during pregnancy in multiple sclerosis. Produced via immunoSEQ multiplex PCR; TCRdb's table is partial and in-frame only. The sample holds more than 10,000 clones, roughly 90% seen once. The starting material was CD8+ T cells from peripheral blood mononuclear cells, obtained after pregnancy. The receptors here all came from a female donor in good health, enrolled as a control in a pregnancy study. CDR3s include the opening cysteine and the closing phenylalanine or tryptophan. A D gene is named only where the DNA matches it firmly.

CDR3: CASSWRIFYEQYF
DNA: TGTGCCAGCAGTTGGCGGATTTTCTACGAGCAGTACTTC
D: NA
J: TRBJ2-7
V: TRBV6-5

CDR3: CASSSTTGVNQPQHF
DNA: TGTGCCAGCAGTTCCACCACAGGGGTCAATCAGCCCCAGCATTTT
D: TRBD1
J: TRBJ1-5
V: TRBV27

CDR3: CASSPIGTGNEKLFF
DNA: TGTGCCAGCAGCCCCATAGGGACAGGCAATGAAAAACTGTTTTTT
D: TRBD1
J: TRBJ1-4
V: TRBV11-2

CDR3: CSVRKGEGGYTF
DNA: TGCAGCGTCAGAAAGGGGGAGGGTGGCTACACCTTC
D: NA
J: TRBJ1-2
V: TRBV29-1

CDR3: CASSLGPGQPQHF
DNA: TGTGCCAGCAGCTTAGGCCCCGGTCAGCCCCAGCATTTT
D: NA
J: TRBJ1-5
V: TRBV7-9

CDR3: CASSVPPGQGAETQYF
DNA: TGTGCCAGTAGTGTCCCGCCGGGACAGGGGGCAGAGACCCAGTACTTC
D: TRBD1
J: TRBJ2-5
V: TRBV19

CDR3: CASSPLGGTDYEQYF
DNA: TGTGCCAGCTCACCACTCGGAGGGACAGACTACGAGCAGTACTTC
D: NA
J: TRBJ2-7
V: TRBV18

CDR3: CSVNLRGNEQFF
DNA: TGCAGCGTTAATCTCAGGGGCAATGAGCAGTTCTTC
D: NA
J: TRBJ2-1
V: TRBV29-1

CDR3: CASRRGNEKLFF
DNA: TGTGCCAGCAGGAGGGGGAATGAAAAACTGTTTTTT
D: NA
J: TRBJ1-4
V: TRBV6-1

CDR3: CASSPGSVGGVNYGYTF
DNA: TGTGCCAGCAGCCCCGGGAGCGTGGGGGGAGTCAACTATGGCTACACCTTC
D: NA
J: TRBJ1-2
V: TRBV7-9

CDR3: CASSSPTGAADTQYF
DNA: TGTGCCAGCAGTTCCCCGACAGGCGCGGCAGATACGCAGTATTTT
D: NA
J: TRBJ2-3
V: TRBV6-6

CDR3: CSVPTVANYGYTF
DNA: TGCAGCGTCCCGACAGTAGCTAACTATGGCTACACCTTC
D: NA
J: TRBJ1-2
V: TRBV29-1

CDR3: CASSTLAGVDEQFF
DNA: TGTGCCAGCAGTACGCTAGCGGGAGTCGATGAGCAGTTCTTC
D: TRBD2
J: TRBJ2-1
V: TRBV27

CDR3: CASIPGQGESDEQFF
DNA: TGTGCCAGCATCCCGGGACAGGGGGAGTCCGATGAGCAGTTCTTC
D: TRBD1
J: TRBJ2-1
V: TRBV6-1

CDR3: CASGLRLAGGAADTQYF
DNA: TGTGCTAGTGGTCTCCGACTAGCGGGAGGGGCGGCAGATACGCAGTATTTT
D: TRBD2
J: TRBJ2-3
V: TRBV12-5

CDR3: CASSHGQGGQPQHF
DNA: TGTGCCAGCAGCCATGGACAGGGGGGTCAGCCCCAGCATTTT
D: TRBD1
J: TRBJ1-5
V: TRBV6-5